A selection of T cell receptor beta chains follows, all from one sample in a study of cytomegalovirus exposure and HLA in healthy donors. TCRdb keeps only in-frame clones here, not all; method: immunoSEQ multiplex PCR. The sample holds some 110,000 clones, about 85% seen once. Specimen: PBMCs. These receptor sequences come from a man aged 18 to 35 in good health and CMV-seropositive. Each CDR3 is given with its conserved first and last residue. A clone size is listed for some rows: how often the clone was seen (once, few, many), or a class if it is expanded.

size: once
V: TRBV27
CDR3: CASSLSTGVLYEQYF

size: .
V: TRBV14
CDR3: CASSPLPGQGNEKLFF

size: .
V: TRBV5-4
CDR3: CASRTSAGTDTQYF

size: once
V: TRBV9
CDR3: CASSVATGGVEGGEKLFF

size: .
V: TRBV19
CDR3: CASRTDLGQGYHQPQHF

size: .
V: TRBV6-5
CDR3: CASSYGGETEAFF

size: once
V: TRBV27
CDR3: CASSFLLAASTDTQYF

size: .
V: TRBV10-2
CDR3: CASALTGRGNTEAFF

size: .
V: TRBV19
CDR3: CASQLTSGLYNEQFF

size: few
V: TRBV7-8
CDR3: CASSTRTGGTDTQYF

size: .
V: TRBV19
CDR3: CASSIGDPGGNTIYF

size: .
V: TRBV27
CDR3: CASSLSGTGTGELFF

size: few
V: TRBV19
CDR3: CATQQGESGELFF

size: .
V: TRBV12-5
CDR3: CASGLRGTDTQYF

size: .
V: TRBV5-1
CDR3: CASSLWGQGSGANVLTF

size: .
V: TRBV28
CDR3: CASSFPTGGKYETQYF

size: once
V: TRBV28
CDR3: CASSLDRRPYEQYF

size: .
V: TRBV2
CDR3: CASSDPRGAYEQYF

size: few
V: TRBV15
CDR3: CATSRVLGDGQPQHF

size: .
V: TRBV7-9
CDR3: CASSLVAGGYLNEQFF

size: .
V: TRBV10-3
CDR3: CAISGEDSSLTNEQFF

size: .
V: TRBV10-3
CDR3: CAIGARADEQFF

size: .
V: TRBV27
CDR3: CASSLYQQSPYGYTF

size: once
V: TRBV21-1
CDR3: CASSRMRGTQYF

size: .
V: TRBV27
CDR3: CASSAGISPYEQYF